Reported below is one T cell receptor (beta chain). At one boundary the junction diverges from the germline segment, which might be a read error. Via MiXCR, TCRdb re-called the PCR reads, giving one row per CDR3 protein. Of about 97,000 distinct CDR3 sequences in the sample, under 40% were seen once. Naive CD8 T cells were picked out by sorting for CD8+CD4-CCR7+CD45RA+. This entry belongs to a study of molecular identifiers for immune sequencing clone quantification. In germline, CDR1 is SGHRS, CDR2 YFSETQ. This CDR3 contains 19 residues. The material sequenced was naive CD8+ T cells from blood, with Jurkat cell RNA spiked in. Subset: FACS-sorted CD8+CD4-CCR7+CD45RA+ naive T cells. This TCR derives from a human donor in good health. Some libraries in this study had Jurkat cell RNA spiked in. This chain uses TRBV5-1 with TRBJ2-6, with D perhaps given as TRBD1 or TRBD2 (5 bases each). CDR3 region: CASSLVEVRISLGATVLTF. The CDR3 DNA follows: TGCGCCAGCAGCTTGGTGGAGGTCCGGATCAGTTTAGGGGCCACCGTCCTGACTTTC.